The 22 T cell receptor beta chains in this list originate from one sample, sequenced in a study of cytomegalovirus exposure and HLA in healthy donors. The PCR contained 60 Vbeta and 13 Jbeta primers. Clones were sequenced by immunoSEQ multiplex PCR, and TCRdb holds only the in-frame ones, with some missing. The sample yields around 150,000 clones, roughly 77% seen once. The material sequenced was PBMCs. The receptors originated from a man in his thirties or forties in good health and CMV-seropositive.

The chain couples TRBV5-1 to TRBJ2-2, with 8 bases that match TRBD2. V shed 1 base and J 1 base; nucleotides not matched to a gene: 0. This CDR3 is 15 amino acids long. Germline V gene sequence: CDR1 SGHRS, CDR2 YFSETQ. This chain's CDR3 is CASSLTSGNTGELFF. CDR3 DNA: TGCGCCAGCAGCTTGACTAGCGGGAACACCGGGGAGCTGTTTTTT.

The table lists this clone with a few counts. The chain couples TRBV5-1 to TRBJ1-5, with a tentative D call TRBD1 (6 bases). CDR1 is SGHRS, CDR2 YFSETQ, per germline. Trimming cost V 2 bases and J 2 bases, with 8 bases left between them. The CDR3 is 14 amino acids. The DNA of the CDR3 is TGCGCCAGCAGCTTATCAGGGGGCAATCAGCCCCAGCATTTT. Amino acids: CASSLSGGNQPQHF. Together with reference TRBV5-1 and TRBJ1-5, the CDR3 gives the full variable domain: KAGVTQTPRYLIKTRGQQVTLSCSPISGHRSVSWYQQTPGQGLQFLFEYFSETQRNKGNFPGRFSGRQFSNSRSEMNVSTLELGDSALYLCASSLSGGNQPQHFGDGTRLSIL.

This clone was seen more than once but under ten times. The chain has TRBV21-1 and TRBJ1-2; TRBD1, the table's D call, lacks a check against the DNA. TRBV21-1 is classified as a pseudogene. The CDR3 runs to 14 residues. The CDR3 region has the DNA TGTGCCAGCAGCACGGGCAGGGGGGACTATGGCTACACCTTC. As protein: CASSTGRGDYGYTF.

This rearrangement joins TRBV7-9 to TRBJ2-1; 9 bases align to TRBD2. The CDR3 has 14 amino acids. Germline V gene sequence: CDR1 SEHNR, CDR2 FQNEAQ (reference sequence). V shed 3 bases and J 6 bases; nucleotides not matched to a gene: 3. This CDR3 is CASSLLRGGNEQFF. As DNA, the CDR3 is TGTGCCAGCAGCTTGCTGCGGGGGGGCAATGAGCAGTTCTTC.

The chain is built from TRBV5-1 and TRBJ2-7, with 8 positions matching TRBD1. The CDR3 has 16 residues. V was pared by 4 bases and J by 2 bases, with 11 bases of the junction left unmatched. Germline CDR1 is SGHRS and CDR2 is YFSETQ. In DNA, the CDR3 is TGCGCCAGCAGCCAGGGGGCTGGGAGTTTGACCTACGAGCAGTACTTC. It specifies CASSQGAGSLTYEQYF.

The gene calls are TRBV30 and TRBJ1-5; weak D call: TRBD1 (6 bases). Trimming took off 3 bases at V and 3 bases at J, with 9 bases between the two ends. The germline V gene has CDR1 GTSNPN and CDR2 SVGIG (reference sequence). This CDR3 contains 13 residues. CDR3 loop: CAWRGGLNQPQHF. In DNA, the CDR3 is TGTGCCTGGAGGGGGGGGCTCAATCAGCCCCAGCATTTT. Using reference TRBV30 and TRBJ1-5 for the parts outside the CDR3, the full variable domain is SQTIHQWPATLVQPVGSPLSLECTVEGTSNPNLYWYRQAAGRGLQLLFYSVGIGQISSEVPQNLSASRPQDRQFILSSKKLLLSDSGFYLCAWRGGLNQPQHFGDGTRLSIL.

J is TRBJ2-1 and V is TRBV11-3, with 7 bases lining up with TRBD1. CDR1 is SGHNT and CDR2 is YENEEA in the germline V gene. V lost 6 bases and J lost 7; bases outside the gene matches: 6. This CDR3 comprises 13 residues. The DNA of the CDR3 is TGTGCCAGCAGTCCTAAGGGGGCGAATGAGCAGTTCTTC. This gives the protein CASSPKGANEQFF.

As to this clone: Other DNA sequences in this specimen translate into the identical CDR3. CDR3 in amino acids: CASSLAGGTDTQYF. For the CDR3, the DNA is TGCGCCAGCAGCTTAGCGGGGGGCACAGATACGCAGTATTTT. This chain connects TRBV5-1 to TRBJ2-3, with TRBD2 identical over 8 bases. V dropped 2 bases and J dropped 1; count of bases not matched to a gene: 0. The CDR3 loop spans 14 amino acids. Germline CDR1 and CDR2: SGHRS and YFSETQ.

The DNA of the CDR3 is TGTGCCGCGAGGGGGCGCAACTATGGCTACACCTTC. Protein: CAARGRNYGYTF. The gene calls are TRBV28 and TRBJ1-2, with 7 bases fitting TRBD1. The CDR3 is made up of 12 amino acids. Looked up from germline, CDR1 is MDHEN and CDR2 is SYDVKM. Trimming at V came to 11 bases and at J to 2 bases, leaving 5 bases not matched to a gene.

The chain is built from TRBV7-2 and TRBJ2-7, with D possibly being TRBD2 (5 bases). The V gene lost 2 bases and the J gene lost 5 bases, with 16 bases spanning the gap. Germline loops: CDR1 SGHTA, CDR2 FQGNSA. The CDR3 contains 15 residues. The DNA of the CDR3 is TGTGCCAGCAGCTTAATGGCTACAGTCGGGGACGAGCAGTACTTC. Amino acids: CASSLMATVGDEQYF.

This chain links TRBV4-2 with TRBJ1-6; 8 bases line up with TRBD1. CDR1 and CDR2 from the germline V gene are LGHNA and YNFKEQ. The CDR3 has 15 amino acids. Germline trimming cut 4 bases from V and 9 bases from J; bases unmatched to any gene: 8. The DNA of the CDR3 is TGTGCCAGCAGCCGAGGGACAGGCGATCCTTCACCCCTCCACTTT. This gives the protein CASSRGTGDPSPLHF.

V is TRBV10-3 and J is TRBJ1-1, with 12 bases aligning to TRBD1. The CDR3 covers 16 residues. Germline CDR1 and CDR2: ENHRY and SYGVKD. With 5 bases clipped from V and 6 bases from J, the junction kept 10 bases outside the gene matches. As DNA, the CDR3 is TGTGCCATCAGTTCAGAGACCGGGACAGGGGGCTCTGAAGCTTTCTTT. Amino acid sequence: CAISSETGTGGSEAFF.

This clone is a singleton in its sample. V and J are TRBV2 and TRBJ1-2; 9 nucleotides align to TRBD1. V was clipped by 6 bases and J by 8 bases; unmatched bases: 7. CDR1 and CDR2 (germline): SNHLY, FYNNEI. The CDR3 is 13 amino acids. The DNA of the CDR3 is TGTGCCAGCAGGTCACAGGGGGCGGACGGCTACACCTTC. Translation gives CASRSQGADGYTF.

The chain uses TRBV7-9 and TRBJ2-3; 7 bases agree with TRBD2. This CDR3 is built from 14 residues. The germline V gene has CDR1 SEHNR and CDR2 FQNEAQ (reference sequence). V trimming: 10 bases; J trimming: 0 bases; junction bases outside the gene matches: 7. CDR3: CAIWGGASTDTQYF. The CDR3, as DNA: TGTGCCATTTGGGGGGGAGCTAGCACAGATACGCAGTATTTT.

This chain joins TRBV5-1 and TRBJ2-5; D is possibly TRBD2 (5 bases). V lost 0 bases and J 5 bases, leaving 20 bases between the germline ends. Germline assignment: CDR1 SGHRS and CDR2 YFSETQ. The CDR3 runs to 17 residues. The CDR3 protein is CASSLAMSGLDWETQYF. The CDR3 region has the DNA TGCGCCAGCAGCTTGGCGATGAGCGGCCTCGACTGGGAGACCCAGTACTTC. Drawing the rest from reference TRBV5-1 and TRBJ2-5, the complete variable domain is KAGVTQTPRYLIKTRGQQVTLSCSPISGHRSVSWYQQTPGQGLQFLFEYFSETQRNKGNFPGRFSGRQFSNSRSEMNVSTLELGDSALYLCASSLAMSGLDWETQYFGPGTRLLVL.

The rearrangement joins TRBV6-6 to TRBJ2-7, with 8 bases aligning to TRBD2. The CDR3 is 15 residues long. CDR1 is MNHNY, CDR2 SVGAGI, per germline (reference sequence). The J segment lost 7 bases and the V segment lost 5 bases, leaving 13 bases of the junction unmatched. The CDR3 DNA follows: TGTGCCAGCAGTAACCGGGACCGGGGGGGGTGGGAGCAGTACTTC. Translated, it gives CASSNRDRGGWEQYF.

The V and J genes are TRBV6-5 and TRBJ2-5, with D possibly being TRBD2 (5 bases). Trimming cost V 0 bases and J 5 bases, with 13 bases left between them. Germline V gene data show CDR1 as MNHEY and CDR2 as SVGAGI. CDR3 length: 15 amino acids. In nucleotides, the CDR3 is TGTGCCAGCAGTTACTCCGACGAGGGCGGGGAGACCCAGTACTTC. It codes for CASSYSDEGGETQYF.

The table lists this clone with a few counts. V and J are TRBV5-6 and TRBJ2-7; TRBD2 aligns across 9 bases. Looked up from germline, CDR1 is SGHDT and CDR2 is YYEEEE. Trimming took 0 bases from V and 5 from J; bases not matched to a gene: 3. The CDR3 spans 14 residues. CDR3 sequence reads: CASSLAAGGNEQYF. CDR3 coding DNA: TGTGCCAGCAGCTTGGCAGCGGGGGGCAACGAGCAGTACTTC.

The genes are TRBV28 and TRBJ1-2; D may be TRBD1 (6 bases). Trimming shortened V by 6 bases and J by 7 bases, and 12 bases separated the two germline ends. This CDR3 region has 12 residues. The germline V gene has CDR1 MDHEN and CDR2 SYDVKM. CDR3 nucleotides: TGTGCCAGCAGCTCACAGGGTGGTGGCTACACCTTC. It translates to CASSSQGGGYTF.

About this clone itself: Its ends do not fully match the called genes, so a read error is possible. V gene TRBV25-1 combines with J gene TRBJ2-5; perhaps TRBD2 as D (6 bases). The length of the CDR3 is 17 residues. Germline V gives CDR1 MGHDK, CDR2 SYGVNS. Here the CDR3 reads CASTESSPGLPLETQYF. CDR3 coding DNA: TGTGCCAGCACTGAAAGTTCACCGGGACTCCCTTTGGAGACCCAGTACTTC.

This chain joins TRBV10-3 and TRBJ1-5, with D perhaps TRBD1 (5 bases). There are 13 residues in the CDR3. Trimming shortened V by 8 bases and J by 0 bases, and 8 bases separated the two germline ends. Germline CDR1 and CDR2: ENHRY and SYGVKD. CDR3: CAICRDSNQPQHF. The CDR3 DNA sequence: TGTGCCATCTGCAGGGATAGCAATCAGCCCCAGCATTTT.

This clone appeared once. The chain combines TRBV7-8 with TRBJ2-2; 7 bases match TRBD2. The CDR3 runs to 17 residues. CDR1 SGHVS and CDR2 FQNEAQ come from the germline V gene. J was trimmed by 0 bases and V by 5 bases; bases with no gene match: 9. CDR3 bases: TGTGCCAGCAGCACCCGTGGGGGGGAATCGAACACCGGGGAGCTGTTTTTT. It encodes CASSTRGGESNTGELFF.